These 5 T cell receptor beta chains were sequenced from one sample in a study of OX40 agonist ivuxolimab in advanced cancers. Produced via immunoSEQ multiplex PCR; TCRdb's table is partial and in-frame only. Of around 74,000 clones detected, 85% to 95% appear once; the ten largest clones hold approximately 11%. Sample: CD4+ or CD8+ T cells sorted from blood, taken in a trial of the OX40 agonist ivuxolimab. All receptors come from an adult with an advanced solid tumor such as melanoma, head and neck, liver or kidney cancer.

This rearrangement joins TRBV7-2 to TRBJ2-7; D uncertain. V dropped 3 bases and J dropped 5 bases, with 14 bases sitting between them. Per germline, CDR1 SGHTA and CDR2 FQGNSA. The CDR3 runs to 14 residues. In nucleotides, the CDR3 is TGTGCCAGCAGCTTGGCCCCCGTCGGGCACGAGCAGTACTTC. It specifies CASSLAPVGHEQYF. The entire variable domain, with the rest obtained from reference TRBV7-2 and TRBJ2-7, is as follows: GAGVSQSPSNKVTEKGKDVELRCDPISGHTALYWYRQSLGQGLEFLIYFQGNSAPDKSGLPSDRFSAERTGGSVSTLTIQRTQQEDSAVYLCASSLAPVGHEQYFGPGTRLTVT.

The CDR3 reads CASSLLPAGEGPSSYNEQFF. The CDR3 region has the DNA TGTGCCAGCAGTTTATTACCGGCAGGGGAAGGCCCAAGCTCCTACAATGAGCAGTTCTTC. The chain couples TRBV27 to TRBJ2-1; possible D gene TRBD1, 6 bases. CDR3 length: 20 amino acids. Germline V gene lookup returns CDR1 MNHEY and CDR2 SMNVEV (reference sequence). V was cut by 1 base and J by 0 bases, with 22 bases left in between.

This rearrangement joins TRBV27 to TRBJ1-6, with TRBD1 matching 7 bases. Germline lookup yields CDR1 MNHEY and CDR2 SMNVEV (reference sequence). V lost 5 bases, J lost 4 bases, and 11 bases stayed unmatched. The CDR3 consists of 17 residues. The DNA for the CDR3 is TGTGCCAGCAGTCCGAGGGGGCCAGGCTCGTATAATTCACCCCTCCACTTT. Translation gives CASSPRGPGSYNSPLHF.

This chain connects TRBV27 to TRBJ1-1, with D maybe TRBD1 (5 bases). The CDR3 is made up of 14 amino acids. V gave up 2 bases and J gave up 4 bases, with 11 bases separating them. Germline values: CDR1 MNHEY, CDR2 SMNVEV (reference sequence). The CDR3 DNA reads as TGTGCCAGCAGTTTAAGCCAGGGACTCACTGAAGCTTTCTTT. Its translation is CASSLSQGLTEAFF.

The chain carries TRBV13 and TRBJ2-7, with D possibly matching TRBD2 (7 bases). Germline V gene sequence: CDR1 PRHDT, CDR2 FYEKMQ (reference sequence). The V end was cut by 10 bases, the J end by 0 bases, with 13 bases between. The CDR3 is 13 residues long. CDR3 DNA sequence: TGTGCCACCTCGGGGGGCAGCTCCTACGAGCAGTACTTC. This gives the protein CATSGGSSYEQYF.